The rows below give T cell receptor beta chains drawn from one sample of a study of beta chain features in type 1 diabetes. Here immunoSEQ multiplex PCR was the method, and the copy in TCRdb shows in-frame clones only, minus some. The sample includes roughly 300,000 clones, roughly 15% of them seen just once. The specimen sequenced was central memory CD4+ T cells from blood. All receptors come from a man aged 25-45 years in good health. CDR3s include the opening cysteine and the closing phenylalanine or tryptophan. The D gene is left open where the match is weak. Clone size, where shown, is once, few, many, or a class for clones that have expanded.

TRBJ1-3 | many | TRBD1 | TRBV6-6 | CASSRKDRAIYF | TGTGCCAGCAGTCGAAAGGACAGGGCGATATATTTT
TRBJ1-4 | NA | NA | TRBV2 | CASSFGPGEKLFF | TGTGCCAGCAGCTTTGGACCGGGTGAAAAACTGTTTTTT
TRBJ2-5 | few | NA | TRBV5-1 | CASSSPFETQYF | TGCGCCAGCAGCTCGCCTTTCGAGACCCAGTACTTC
TRBJ2-1 | few | NA | TRBV9 | CASSVDGSTMNEQFF | TGTGCCAGCAGCGTAGATGGATCTACAATGAATGAGCAGTTCTTC
TRBJ2-7 | NA | NA | TRBV10-3 | CATRDTSYEQYF | TGTGCCACGAGGGACACCTCCTACGAGCAGTACTTC
TRBJ1-6 | once | TRBD1 | TRBV27 | CASSPGQGANSPLHF | TGTGCCAGCAGCCCTGGACAGGGGGCTAATTCACCCCTCCACTTT
TRBJ2-5 | NA | TRBD1 | TRBV10-2 | CASRDRVPTTQYF | TGCGCCAGCAGGGACAGGGTCCCGACTACCCAGTACTTC
TRBJ2-7 | few | NA | TRBV11-2 | CASSDYEQYF | TGTGCCAGCAGCGACTACGAGCAGTACTTC
TRBJ2-2 | NA | NA | TRBV11-3 | CASSSVKGSHGELFF | TGTGCCAGCAGTTCTGTGAAGGGCAGTCACGGGGAGCTGTTTTTT
TRBJ2-1 | few | TRBD1 | TRBV7-2 | CASSYSGQIYNEQFF | TGTGCCAGCAGTTATTCGGGACAGATTTACAATGAGCAGTTCTTC
TRBJ2-3 | few | TRBD1 | TRBV6-1 | CASSSRTGRDTQYF | TGTGCCAGCAGTTCTCGGACAGGGAGAGATACGCAGTATTTT
TRBJ1-1 | many | TRBD1 | TRBV9 | CASTRDRGNTEAFF | TGTGCCAGCACCCGGGACAGGGGTAACACTGAAGCTTTCTTT
TRBJ1-2 | few | NA | TRBV19 | CASSMGNLGQTYGYTF | TGTGCCAGTAGTATGGGCAACCTAGGACAGACCTATGGCTACACCTTC
TRBJ2-1 | many | TRBD2 | TRBV9 | CASSPRLAGGNEQFF | TGTGCCAGCAGCCCACGACTAGCGGGGGGCAATGAGCAGTTCTTC
TRBJ2-5 | few | TRBD1 | TRBV5-1 | CASSPGQAAETQYF | TGCGCCAGCAGCCCGGGACAGGCTGCAGAGACCCAGTACTTC
TRBJ1-2 | few | NA | TRBV7-2 | CASSLDGGSSYGYTF | TGTGCCAGCAGCTTAGACGGTGGCAGCTCCTATGGCTACACCTTC
TRBJ1-1 | few | NA | TRBV6-6 | CASSYRALGRDTEAFF | TGTGCCAGCAGTTACCGTGCACTGGGCCGCGACACTGAAGCTTTCTTT
TRBJ1-2 | NA | TRBD1 | TRBV5-4 | CASSRPRDRDYGYTF | TGTGCCAGCAGCCGACCTCGGGACAGGGACTATGGCTACACCTTC
TRBJ2-1 | NA | NA | TRBV5-4 | CASSRTQQLNNEQFF | TGTGCCAGCAGCCGAACACAGCAACTTAACAATGAGCAGTTCTTC
TRBJ2-3 | few | TRBD2 | TRBV18 | CASSLYSGARTDTQYF | TGTGCCAGCTCACTATATAGCGGGGCCCGCACAGATACGCAGTATTTT
TRBJ1-1 | few | TRBD1 | TRBV7-2 | CASSPRDRHITEAFF | TGTGCCAGCAGCCCCCGGGACAGGCACATCACTGAAGCTTTCTTT
TRBJ1-1 | few | TRBD1 | TRBV5-6 | CASSLTGGEVEAFF | TGTGCCAGCAGCTTAACAGGGGGCGAGGTTGAAGCTTTCTTT
TRBJ2-4 | few | TRBD1 | TRBV9 | CASSVASLTGDGKNIQYF | TGTGCCAGCAGCGTAGCATCCCTTACAGGGGATGGCAAAAACATTCAGTACTTC
TRBJ2-1 | NA | TRBD2 | TRBV2 | CASSGRPSGGALSYNEQFF | TGTGCCAGCAGTGGTCGTCCTAGCGGGGGGGCACTCTCCTACAATGAGCAGTTCTTC
TRBJ2-1 | many | TRBD2 | TRBV14 | CASSQVAGTHSEQFF | TGTGCCAGCAGCCAAGTAGCGGGGACCCATAGTGAGCAGTTCTTC
TRBJ1-1 | many | NA | TRBV21-1 | CASSKGEGGQGVLNTEAFF | TGTGCCAGCAGCAAAGGGGAGGGTGGACAGGGGGTCTTGAACACTGAAGCTTTCTTT
TRBJ2-1 | many | TRBD1 | TRBV14 | CASSPLDRGRDEQFF | TGTGCCAGCAGCCCCTTGGACAGGGGAAGGGATGAGCAGTTCTTC
TRBJ2-2 | many | TRBD2 | TRBV10-3 | CAIRSTSGKAGELFF | TGTGCCATCCGATCAACTAGCGGGAAGGCCGGGGAGCTGTTTTTT
TRBJ1-1 | NA | NA | TRBV6-5 | CARRLGPNTEAFF | TGTGCCAGGAGATTGGGGCCGAACACTGAAGCTTTCTTT
TRBJ2-3 | NA | TRBD1 | TRBV27 | CASSLTTAGGWVDTQYF | TGTGCCAGCAGTTTAACGACCGCAGGGGGCTGGGTGGATACGCAGTATTTT
TRBJ2-2 | many | NA | TRBV11-3 | CASTPDKTGELFF | TGTGCCAGCACCCCCGACAAGACCGGGGAGCTGTTTTTT
TRBJ1-2 | few | NA | TRBV7-2 | CASSLVHGGKVGYTF | TGTGCCAGCAGCTTAGTGCACGGTGGCAAGGTGGGCTACACCTTC
TRBJ2-1 | NA | TRBD2 | TRBV7-2 | CASSLRGGAGNEQFF | TGTGCCAGCAGCTTACGCGGGGGGGCGGGCAATGAGCAGTTCTTC
TRBJ2-1 | few | TRBD2 | TRBV14 | CASSLAGAVYNEQFF | TGTGCCAGCAGCCTAGCGGGAGCCGTCTACAATGAGCAGTTCTTC
TRBJ2-7 | few | TRBD2 | TRBV7-8 | CASSLDLAGVEQYF | TGTGCCAGCAGCTTAGATCTAGCGGGGGTCGAGCAGTACTTC
TRBJ2-7 | few | NA | TRBV25-1 | CASSEFPQTYEQYF | TGTGCCAGCAGTGAATTCCCCCAAACCTACGAGCAGTACTTC
TRBJ1-6 | NA | NA | TRBV5-5 | CASSSRQVYNSPLHF | TGTGCCAGCAGCTCTCGACAGGTCTATAATTCACCCCTCCACTTT